The 21 T cell receptor beta chains listed next were all sequenced from one sample in a study of blood T cell repertoires in COVID-19. The data were produced by immunoSEQ multiplex PCR, yet TCRdb's version contains in-frame clones alone and is incomplete. The table includes 90,000 to 110,000 clones, about four fifths detected once. The sequencing input was peripheral blood. These receptors all stem from a woman in her seventies with acute or convalescent COVID-19.

The V call is TRBV7-9, the J call TRBJ1-5, with D uncertain. Germline CDR1 reads SEHNR; CDR2 reads FQNEAQ (reference sequence). This CDR3 is 12 amino acids long. V lost 1 base and J lost 10, with 8 bases in between. The chain's CDR3 is CASSLGGKPQHF. Here the CDR3 DNA reads TGTGCCAGCAGCTTAGGCGGGAAACCCCAGCATTTT.

The CDR3 sequence is CASSFLADQEQFF. CDR3 in DNA: TGTGCCAGCAGCTTTCTAGCCGATCAAGAGCAGTTCTTC. This chain connects TRBV7-9 to TRBJ2-1; maybe TRBD2 (5 bases). CDR3 length: 13 amino acids. Per germline, CDR1 SEHNR and CDR2 FQNEAQ (reference sequence). V was cut by 3 bases and J by 10 bases, with 13 bases left in between.

The chain recombines TRBV7-2 with TRBJ2-4, with 7 bases fitting TRBD2. This CDR3 has 15 amino acids. CDR1 and CDR2 (germline): SGHTA, FQGNSA. V trimming: 5 bases; J trimming: 7 bases; junction bases outside the gene matches: 11. CDR3 sequence reads: CASSVTSPTSNIQYF. For the CDR3, the DNA is TGTGCCAGCAGCGTGACTAGCCCCACGTCGAACATTCAGTACTTC.

V and J are TRBV30 and TRBJ1-5; possible D gene TRBD1, 6 bases. There are 13 residues in the CDR3. V was shortened by 4 bases and J by 5 bases, with 12 bases between the two germline ends. Germline V gives CDR1 GTSNPN, CDR2 SVGIG (reference sequence). The CDR3 spells CAWTGQQDQPQHF. CDR3 in DNA: TGTGCCTGGACCGGACAGCAAGATCAGCCCCAGCATTTT.

J is TRBJ2-7 and V is TRBV6-2 or TRBV6-3, with D perhaps TRBD1 (6 bases). Germline CDR1 MNHEY, CDR2 SVGEGT. The CDR3 consists of 16 residues. The V end was cut by 5 bases, the J end by 3 bases, with 20 bases between. The CDR3 is CASSPDVGGSVYEQYF. The CDR3 DNA is TGTGCCAGCAGTCCCGACGTAGGGGGAAGTGTCTACGAGCAGTACTTC.

The V gene is TRBV6-5, the J gene TRBJ1-2; 9 nucleotides line up with TRBD1. CDR1 MNHEY and CDR2 SVGAGI come from the germline V gene. Losses at the gene ends were 10 bases for V and 5 bases for J; bases not matched to a gene: 5. This CDR3 region has 12 residues. The CDR3 protein is CATSTGGYGYTF. CDR3 sequence (DNA): TGTGCCACCTCGACAGGGGGGTATGGCTACACCTTC.

The sample holds one count of this clone. This sequence joins TRBV29-1 and TRBJ2-3, with TRBD1 matching 7 bases. Germline lookup yields CDR1 SQVTM and CDR2 ANQGSEA. The CDR3 covers 13 residues. V trimming: 4 bases; J trimming: 6 bases; junction bases outside the gene matches: 7. The CDR3 loop reads CSVVVGGEDTQYF. For the CDR3, the DNA is TGCAGCGTTGTTGTAGGGGGCGAGGATACGCAGTATTTT.

The chain has TRBV28 and TRBJ1-5; no firm D call. CDR3 size: 16 residues. Trimming shortened V by 5 bases and J by 0 bases, and 14 bases separated the two germline ends. The germline gives CDR1 MDHEN, CDR2 SYDVKM. DNA for the CDR3: TGTGCCAGCAGTCCCCCCAGTACATATAGCAATCAGCCCCAGCATTTT. Protein product: CASSPPSTYSNQPQHF.

This sequence joins TRBV5-1 and TRBJ2-1, with 14 bases fitting TRBD2. V lost 0 bases and J lost 9; bases outside the gene matches: 5. Germline V gene lookup returns CDR1 SGHRS and CDR2 YFSETQ. The CDR3 covers 16 residues. In DNA, the CDR3 is TGCGCCAGCAGCTTGGCCGCGGGACTAGCGGGAGTTGAGCAGTTCTTC. As protein: CASSLAAGLAGVEQFF.

The chain has TRBV7-3 and TRBJ1-4; D perhaps matches TRBD1 (5 bases). V was trimmed by 6 bases and J by 4 bases, leaving 18 bases between them. Germline V gene lookup returns CDR1 SGHTA and CDR2 FQGTGA. There are 16 residues in the CDR3. Here the CDR3 DNA reads TGTGCCAGCAGTCCCGGCAGGGCAGGTTTTAATGAAAAACTGTTTTTT. This gives the protein CASSPGRAGFNEKLFF.

The J gene is TRBJ1-1, the V gene TRBV27; tentatively, D is TRBD1 (5 bases). The V end lost 7 bases, the J end lost 3 bases, and 15 bases lay between the germline ends. Germline values: CDR1 MNHEY, CDR2 SMNVEV (reference sequence). The CDR3 totals 14 residues. The CDR3 loop is CASISRVRHTEAFF. In DNA form, the CDR3 reads TGTGCCAGCATCTCCAGGGTTCGCCACACTGAAGCTTTCTTT.

The J gene is TRBJ2-3, the V gene TRBV19; the match to TRBD1 covers 8 bases. The CDR3 consists of 14 residues. With 5 bases clipped from V and 3 bases from J, the junction kept 4 bases outside the gene matches. Germline CDR1 reads LNHDA; CDR2 reads SQIVND (reference sequence). The CDR3, as DNA: TGTGCCAGTAGTTCTCAGGGGGCGACAGATACGCAGTATTTT. This encodes CASSSQGATDTQYF.

This sequence joins TRBV7-8 and TRBJ1-3; D not certain. Trimming left V 3 bases short and J 4 bases short, with 16 bases between. Germline V gene lookup returns CDR1 SGHVS and CDR2 FQNEAQ. This CDR3 spans 16 amino acids. Here the CDR3 reads CASSFSYAGSGNTIYF. The CDR3, as DNA: TGTGCCAGCAGCTTTTCGTATGCGGGGTCAGGAAACACCATATATTTT.

The rearrangement uses TRBV15 and TRBJ2-7; 9 positions agree with TRBD1. V shed 5 bases, J shed 4 bases, and the junction held 9 bases outside the gene matches. CDR3 size: 15 residues. Germline lookup yields CDR1 LNHNV and CDR2 YYDKDF (reference sequence). The DNA for the CDR3 is TGTGCCACCAGCGTGGGGACAGGGACAAATTACGAGCAGTACTTC. Protein: CATSVGTGTNYEQYF.

V gene TRBV4-3 combines with J gene TRBJ1-2; 7 bases align to TRBD1. The V and J ends lost 1 base and 5 bases, in that order; junction bases with no gene match: 10. CDR1 is LGHNA, CDR2 YSLEER, per germline. This CDR3 contains 16 residues. CDR3: CASSQVWRDSLYGYTF. The CDR3 coding sequence is TGCGCCAGCAGCCAAGTATGGCGGGACAGCCTATATGGCTACACCTTC.

This clone has only one observation. The DNA for the CDR3 is TGTGCCAGCAGTTTGTCTAGCGGGAGTACCCCGTGGGAGACCCAGTACTTC. The encoded protein is CASSLSSGSTPWETQYF. This chain uses TRBV28 with TRBJ2-5, with 10 bases matching TRBD2. V lost 3 bases, J lost 5 bases, and 12 bases stayed unmatched. CDR1 and CDR2 (germline): MDHEN, SYDVKM. The CDR3 has 17 residues.

The rearrangement joins TRBV24-1 to TRBJ1-5; 8 positions agree with TRBD1. The CDR3 spans 18 residues. The V gene's germline CDR1 is KGHDR and CDR2 SFDVKD. The junction had 7 bases not matched to a gene; V was cut back by 1 base and J by 0 bases. The CDR3, as DNA: TGTGCCACCAGTGATTTCCGGGACAGGCAATATAGCAATCAGCCCCAGCATTTT. It specifies CATSDFRDRQYSNQPQHF.

This clone was counted a few times. The chain couples TRBV6-1 to TRBJ2-1; TRBD2 is a possible D gene (6 bases). The CDR3 sequence is 16 residues long. Germline lookup yields CDR1 MNHNS and CDR2 SASEGT. The V end was cut by 4 bases, the J end by 0 bases, with 13 bases between. The CDR3 DNA follows: TGTGCCAGCAGTGGAGGACTACTTAGCTCCTACAATGAGCAGTTCTTC. Its translation is CASSGGLLSSYNEQFF.

The CDR3 protein is CASSSAVAGTGELFF. The CDR3, as DNA: TGTGCCAGTAGCTCGGCGGTAGCGGGCACCGGGGAGCTGTTTTTT. V gene TRBV19 combines with J gene TRBJ2-2; 7 bases map to TRBD2. From germline, CDR1 is LNHDA and CDR2 SQIVND (reference sequence). V lost 6 bases and J lost 4; bases outside the gene matches: 8. CDR3 length: 15 residues. Drawing the rest from reference TRBV19 and TRBJ2-2, the complete variable domain is DGGITQSPKYLFRKEGQNVTLSCEQNLNHDAMYWYRQDPGQGLRLIYYSQIVNDFQKGDIAEGYSVSREKKESFPLTVTSAQKNPTAFYLCASSSAVAGTGELFFGEGSRLTVL.

The genes are TRBV6-2 or TRBV6-3 and TRBJ2-3, with D maybe TRBD1 (6 bases). CDR3 length equals 14 residues. With 5 bases removed from V and 6 bases from J, the gap between germline ends came to 15 bases. CDR1 MNHEY and CDR2 SVGEGT come from the germline V gene. In DNA, the CDR3 is TGTGCCAGCAGTGACAGGTCTCCCAGGGATACGCAGTATTTT. This translates into CASSDRSPRDTQYF.

This clone has a single count. V and J are TRBV5-6 and TRBJ1-6; TRBD1 aligns across 10 bases. CDR1 SGHDT and CDR2 YYEEEE come from the germline V gene. The CDR3 loop spans 16 amino acids. J lost 10 bases, V lost 0 bases, and 7 bases had no gene match. In nucleotides, the CDR3 is TGTGCCAGCAGCTTGGATGGCGGGACAGGGGCATCACCCCTCCACTTT. Its translation is CASSLDGGTGASPLHF.